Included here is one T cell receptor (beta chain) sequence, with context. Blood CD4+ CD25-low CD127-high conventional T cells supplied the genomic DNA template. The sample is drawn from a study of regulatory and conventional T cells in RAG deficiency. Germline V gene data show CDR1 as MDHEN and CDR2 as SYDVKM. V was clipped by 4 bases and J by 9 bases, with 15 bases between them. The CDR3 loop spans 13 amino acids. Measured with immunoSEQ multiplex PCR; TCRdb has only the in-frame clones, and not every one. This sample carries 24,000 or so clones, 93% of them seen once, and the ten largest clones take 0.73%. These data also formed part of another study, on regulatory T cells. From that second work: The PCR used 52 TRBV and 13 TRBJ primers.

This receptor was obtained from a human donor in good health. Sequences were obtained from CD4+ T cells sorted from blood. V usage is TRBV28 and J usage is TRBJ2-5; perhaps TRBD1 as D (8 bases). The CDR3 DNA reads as TGTGCCAGCAGTTCCCAGGGGGCGGGGGCCCAGTACTTC. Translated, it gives CASSSQGAGAQYF.